This TCR beta chain was captured in a study of T cell changes during pregnancy in multiple sclerosis. The method was immunoSEQ multiplex PCR; TCRdb's version includes in-frame clones alone and lacks a portion of them. This table holds roughly 42,000 clones, roughly 90% found once. The trim removed 5 bases at V and 4 bases at J, leaving 18 bases unmatched. Germline V gene lookup returns CDR1 SGHVS and CDR2 FQNEAQ. CDR3 length equals 18 residues. This chain connects TRBV7-8 to TRBJ2-5, with 8 nucleotides matching TRBD2. The input for sequencing was CD4+ T cells from peripheral blood mononuclear cells, taken in the second trimester of pregnancy. The sequence came from a female donor with multiple sclerosis, enrolled in a pregnancy study. The CDR3 is CASSRGRLGLAEGETQYF. The CDR3, as DNA: TGTGCCAGCAGCAGAGGGAGATTAGGACTAGCAGAAGGAGAGACCCAGTACTTC.